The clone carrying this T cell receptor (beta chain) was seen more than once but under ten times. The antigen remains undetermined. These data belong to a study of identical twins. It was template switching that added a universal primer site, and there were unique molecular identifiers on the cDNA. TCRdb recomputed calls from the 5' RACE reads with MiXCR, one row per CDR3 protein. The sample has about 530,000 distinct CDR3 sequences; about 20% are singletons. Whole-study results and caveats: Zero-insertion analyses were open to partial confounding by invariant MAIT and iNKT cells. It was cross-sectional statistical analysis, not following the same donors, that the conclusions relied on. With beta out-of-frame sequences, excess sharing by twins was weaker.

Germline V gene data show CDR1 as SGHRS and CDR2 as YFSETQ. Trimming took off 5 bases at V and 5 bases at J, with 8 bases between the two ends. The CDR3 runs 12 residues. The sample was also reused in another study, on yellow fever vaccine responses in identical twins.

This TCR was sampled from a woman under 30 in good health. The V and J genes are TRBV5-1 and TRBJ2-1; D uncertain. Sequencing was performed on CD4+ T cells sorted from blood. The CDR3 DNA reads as TGCGCCAGCAGTATAGGACACAATGAGCAGTTCTTC. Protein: CASSIGHNEQFF.